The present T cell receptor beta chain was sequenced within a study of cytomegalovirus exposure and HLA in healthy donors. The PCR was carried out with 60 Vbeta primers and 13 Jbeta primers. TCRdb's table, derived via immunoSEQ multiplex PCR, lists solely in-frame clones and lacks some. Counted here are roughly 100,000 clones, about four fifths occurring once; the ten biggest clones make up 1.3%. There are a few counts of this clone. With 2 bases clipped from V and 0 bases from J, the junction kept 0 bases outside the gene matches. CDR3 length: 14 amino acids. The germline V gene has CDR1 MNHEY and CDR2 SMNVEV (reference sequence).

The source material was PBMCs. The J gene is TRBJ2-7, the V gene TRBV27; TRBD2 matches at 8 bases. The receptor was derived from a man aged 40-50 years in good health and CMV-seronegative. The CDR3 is CASSLLAGSYEQYF. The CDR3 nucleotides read TGTGCCAGCAGTTTACTAGCGGGCTCCTACGAGCAGTACTTC.